This is a list of T cell receptor beta chains from one sample in a study of identical twins. TCRdb re-called the 5' RACE reads with MiXCR, one entry per CDR3 protein. This table has 510,000 or so distinct CDR3 sequences, 13% to 15% appearing once. These sequences were also reported in another study, on yellow fever vaccine responses in identical twins.

Material for sequencing was CD4+ T cells sorted from blood. Receptors originate from a woman younger than 35 in good health. Each CDR3 is given with its conserved first and last residue. A D gene is named only where the DNA matches it firmly. Size is stated for part of the rows, as once, few or many counts, or as a class when the clone is expanded.

>NA|TRBV28|TRBJ2-3|NA|14
CASSVGVSTDTQYF
TGTGCCAGCAGTGTCGGGGTTAGCACAGATACGCAGTATTTT
>TRBD1|TRBV7-6|TRBJ1-4|few|14
CASSPGQGMEKLFF
TGTGCCAGCAGCCCGGGACAGGGGATGGAAAAACTGTTTTTT
>TRBD1|TRBV10-1|TRBJ2-3|few|15
CASSDRQGAVDTQYF
TGCGCCAGCAGTGATCGGCAGGGGGCCGTAGATACGCAGTATTTT
>NA|TRBV6-5|TRBJ2-7|few|15
CASSSPTRSSYEQYF
TGTGCCAGCAGTTCGCCTACGAGAAGCTCCTACGAGCAGTACTTC
>TRBD1|TRBV29-1|TRBJ2-5|NA|12
CSGYRGQETQYF
TGCAGCGGGTACAGGGGGCAAGAGACCCAGTACTTC
>NA|TRBV6-1|TRBJ2-3|NA|16
CASSRTYSGTTDTQYF
TGTGCCAGCAGTAGGACCTACTCAGGGACCACAGATACGCAGTATTTT
>TRBD2|TRBV6-5|TRBJ2-7|few|15
CASSYSGGGRSEQYF
TGTGCCAGCAGTTACTCGGGCGGGGGGAGGTCCGAGCAGTACTTC
>TRBD2|TRBV9|TRBJ2-5|once|16
CASSVGASGFQETQYF
TGTGCCAGCAGCGTAGGGGCTAGCGGTTTCCAAGAGACCCAGTACTTC
>NA|TRBV28|TRBJ1-2|NA|16
CASSLVEGRGAYGYTF
TGTGCCAGCAGTTTAGTAGAGGGAAGGGGTGCGTATGGCTACACCTTC
>NA|TRBV28|TRBJ1-5|NA|13
CASSFWINQPQHF
TGTGCCAGCAGTTTCTGGATCAATCAGCCCCAGCATTTT
>NA|TRBV25-1|TRBJ2-6|many|14
CASSRYSGANVLTF
TGTGCCAGCAGTCGGTACTCTGGGGCCAACGTCCTGACTTTC
>NA|TRBV5-5|TRBJ2-1|many|12
CASSLVSHEQFF
TGTGCCAGCAGCTTGGTGTCGCATGAGCAGTTCTTC
>TRBD1|TRBV3-1|TRBJ1-2|NA|14
CASSQYAGGEGYTF
TGTGCCAGCAGCCAATACGCAGGGGGAGAAGGCTACACCTTC
>NA|TRBV20-1|TRBJ2-4|few|17
CSATLVGGLDPKNIQYF
TGCAGTGCTACCCTCGTTGGAGGGCTTGATCCCAAAAACATTCAGTACTTC
>NA|TRBV5-1|TRBJ1-2|few|14
CASSLNPTRDGYTF
TGCGCCAGCAGCTTGAATCCGACAAGGGATGGCTACACCTTC
>NA|TRBV6-1|TRBJ1-5|few|14
CASRGSPNNQPQHF
TGTGCCAGCCGTGGCAGTCCCAACAATCAGCCCCAGCATTTT
>TRBD1|TRBV12-3/TRBV12-4|TRBJ1-6|NA|15
CASTDRGLDNSPLHF
TGTGCCAGCACCGACAGGGGGCTAGATAATTCACCCCTCCACTTT
>NA|TRBV3-1|TRBJ2-1|NA|18
CAFSLTRDSMARYNEQFF
TGTGCCTTCAGTTTAACCCGGGACTCCATGGCGAGGTACAATGAGCAGTTCTTC
>TRBD2|TRBV5-1|TRBJ2-5|few|14
CASGWTSGGETQYF
TGCGCCAGTGGATGGACTAGCGGGGGAGAGACCCAGTACTTC
>NA|TRBV5-1|TRBJ1-1|NA|14
CASSSEGVHTEAFF
TGCGCCAGCAGCTCCGAGGGGGTACACACTGAAGCTTTCTTT
>NA|TRBV7-6|TRBJ1-5|few|17
CASSLVPRGTSNQPQHF
TGTGCCAGCAGCTTAGTTCCCAGGGGAACTAGCAATCAGCCCCAGCATTTT
>NA|TRBV20-1|TRBJ2-7|NA|14
CSAGARGTSYEQYF
TGCAGTGCGGGAGCGAGAGGAACCTCCTACGAGCAGTACTTC
>NA|TRBV15|TRBJ1-1|NA|15
CATSRDLFPGTEAFF
TGTGCCACCAGCAGAGATCTTTTTCCGGGAACTGAAGCTTTCTTT
>TRBD1|TRBV19|TRBJ1-5|few|16
CASSPTGLNSNQPQHF
TGTGCCAGTAGTCCGACAGGGCTGAATAGCAATCAGCCCCAGCATTTT
>NA|TRBV5-4|TRBJ1-2|NA|15
CASSLGGGSNYGYTF
TGTGCCAGCAGCTTGGGAGGTGGGAGCAACTATGGCTACACCTTC
>NA|TRBV29-1|TRBJ2-5|few|12
CSVKTPQETQYF
TGCAGCGTTAAGACACCGCAAGAGACCCAGTACTTC
>NA|TRBV12-3/TRBV12-4|TRBJ2-6|NA|15
CASSLGSAGANVLTF
TGTGCCAGCAGTTTAGGGTCTGCAGGGGCCAACGTCCTGACTTTC
>NA|TRBV4-1|TRBJ2-1|many|17
CASSQSHSQGPYNEQFF
TGCGCCAGCAGCCAGAGTCATAGTCAGGGTCCATACAATGAGCAGTTCTTC
>NA|TRBV6-5|TRBJ2-2|NA|12
CASWGYTGELFF
TGTGCCAGTTGGGGGTACACCGGGGAGCTGTTTTTT
>NA|TRBV20-1|TRBJ1-1|few|14
CSAAPLIRNTEAFF
TGCAGTGCCGCTCCCCTCATCCGGAACACTGAAGCTTTCTTT
>TRBD2|TRBV18|TRBJ2-7|few|13
CASSPREAGEQYF
TGCGCCAGCTCACCACGGGAGGCCGGGGAGCAGTACTTC
>TRBD1|TRBV6-1|TRBJ2-3|NA|16
CASSGRQGKRTDTQYF
TGTGCCAGCAGTGGTCGACAGGGAAAACGCACAGATACGCAGTATTTT
>TRBD1|TRBV12-3/TRBV12-4|TRBJ2-7|NA|16
CASNLIRDRVSSEQYF
TGTGCCAGCAACCTAATCCGGGACAGGGTTTCTAGCGAGCAGTACTTC
>NA|TRBV28|TRBJ2-3|many|13
CASTPGGTDTQYF
TGTGCCAGCACCCCAGGCGGGACAGATACGCAGTATTTT
>NA|TRBV6-1|TRBJ2-1|NA|13
CATDSPRSNEQFF
TGTGCCACCGACTCGCCCCGCTCCAATGAGCAGTTCTTC
>NA|TRBV12-3/TRBV12-4|TRBJ1-4|few|15
CASTLQAGSNEKLFF
TGTGCCAGCACCCTCCAGGCAGGTTCCAATGAAAAACTGTTTTTT
>NA|TRBV12-3/TRBV12-4|TRBJ2-7|many|14
CASSLSGEVSEQYF
TGTGCCAGCAGTTTATCGGGAGAGGTTTCCGAGCAGTACTTC
>TRBD2|TRBV29-1|TRBJ2-3|NA|15
CSSGGTSGNADTQYF
TGCAGCTCTGGCGGGACTAGCGGGAATGCAGATACGCAGTATTTT
>NA|TRBV10-3|TRBJ2-1|few|16
CAISESQGISYNEQFF
TGTGCCATCAGTGAGTCCCAGGGTATCTCCTACAATGAGCAGTTCTTC
>TRBD1|TRBV6-5|TRBJ1-1|few|15
CASSFGQGRSTEAFF
TGTGCCAGCAGTTTTGGACAGGGTCGGAGCACTGAAGCTTTCTTT
>NA|TRBV5-1|TRBJ1-1|few|14
CASSYDRLNTEAFF
TGCGCCAGCAGCTACGACCGTCTGAACACTGAAGCTTTCTTT
>NA|TRBV5-1|TRBJ1-4|few|15
CASSPGWAPNEKLFF
TGCGCCAGCAGCCCCGGTTGGGCGCCGAATGAAAAACTGTTTTTT
>NA|TRBV28|TRBJ2-7|many|13
CASSSTLPYEQYF
TGTGCCAGCAGTTCCACACTACCCTACGAGCAGTACTTC
>NA|TRBV5-6|TRBJ2-2|few|13
CASSLFGAGELFF
TGTGCCAGCAGCTTGTTCGGGGCCGGGGAGCTGTTTTTT
>NA|TRBV19|TRBJ2-6|NA|15
CASMTRGAGANVLTF
TGTGCCAGTATGACAAGGGGTGCCGGGGCCAACGTCCTGACTTTC
>NA|TRBV4-1|TRBJ2-4|few|15
CASSDYLMAKNIQYF
TGCGCCAGCAGCGACTACCTAATGGCCAAAAACATTCAGTACTTC
>TRBD2|TRBV11-2|TRBJ2-2|few|18
CASSPTSGSPSNTGELFF
TGTGCCAGCAGTCCGACTAGCGGGAGCCCTTCGAACACCGGGGAGCTGTTTTTT
>NA|TRBV10-2|TRBJ1-5|few|15
CASTQTGSITDTQHF
TGCGCCAGCACCCAAACAGGGTCTATCACAGATACGCAGCATTTT